What follows is one T cell receptor beta chain and its context. The antigen is unknown. The data derive from a study of blood T cells in healthy people across ages. Study findings and constraints: Estimated diversity that came from one million T cells was considered an underestimate. Long-lived and aged donors differed, with more naive CD4+ cells and higher diversity in the long-lived.

A second about 7 to 11 cycle PCR used barcoded and J-beta primers. Every cDNA was tagged by a template-switch adaptor with 12 random nucleotides. TCRdb analysed the 5' RACE reads with MiXCR anew, one entry per CDR3 protein. In the table there are hundreds of thousands of distinct CDR3 sequences, approximately 60% of which are singletons. The clonotype was recovered from a man aged 40-49 years in good health. Material for sequencing was blood.

CDR3 protein: CASNRAFGTQYF. CDR3 DNA sequence: TGTGCCAGCAACAGGGCCTTTGGGACCCAGTACTTC. This sequence joins TRBV11-1 and TRBJ2-4, with a tentative D call TRBD1 (6 bases). The end of the DNA is better explained by TRBJ2-5, so the J call may be wrong. In germline, CDR1 is SGHAT, CDR2 FQDESV (reference sequence). The CDR3 is made up of 12 amino acids.